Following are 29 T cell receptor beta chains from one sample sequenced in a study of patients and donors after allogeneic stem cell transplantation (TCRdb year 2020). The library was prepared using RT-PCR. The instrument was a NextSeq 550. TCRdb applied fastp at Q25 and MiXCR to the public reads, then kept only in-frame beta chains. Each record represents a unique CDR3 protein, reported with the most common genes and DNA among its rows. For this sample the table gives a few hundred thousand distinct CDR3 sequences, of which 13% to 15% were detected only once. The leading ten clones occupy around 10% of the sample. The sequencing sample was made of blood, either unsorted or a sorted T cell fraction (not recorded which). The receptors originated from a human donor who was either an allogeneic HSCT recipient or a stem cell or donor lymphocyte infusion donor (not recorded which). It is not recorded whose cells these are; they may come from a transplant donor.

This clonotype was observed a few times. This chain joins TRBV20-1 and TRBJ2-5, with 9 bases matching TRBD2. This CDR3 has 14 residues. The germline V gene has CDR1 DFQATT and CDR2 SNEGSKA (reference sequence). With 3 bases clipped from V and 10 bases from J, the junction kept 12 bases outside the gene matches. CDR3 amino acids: CSASGTSPYGGQYF. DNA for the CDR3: TGCAGTGCTAGTGGGACTAGCCCTTATGGTGGCCAGTACTTC.

The CDR3 reads CASSPTPGPRNTEAFF. The CDR3 DNA is TGTGCCAGCAGCCCAACCCCGGGACCGAGAAACACTGAAGCTTTCTTT. The chain joins TRBV7-3 to TRBJ1-1; possibly TRBD1 for D (5 bases). The germline V gene encodes CDR1 SGHTA and CDR2 FQGTGA. V lost 5 bases and J lost 2, with 18 bases in between. This CDR3 is 16 amino acids long.

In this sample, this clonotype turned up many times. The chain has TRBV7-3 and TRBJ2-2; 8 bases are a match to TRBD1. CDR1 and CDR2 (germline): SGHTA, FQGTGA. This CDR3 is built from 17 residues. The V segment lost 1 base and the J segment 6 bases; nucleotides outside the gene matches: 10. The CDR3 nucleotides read TGTGCCAGCAGCTTAAACGGACAGGGTTCTTCGGCCGGGGAGCTGTTTTTT. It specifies CASSLNGQGSSAGELFF.

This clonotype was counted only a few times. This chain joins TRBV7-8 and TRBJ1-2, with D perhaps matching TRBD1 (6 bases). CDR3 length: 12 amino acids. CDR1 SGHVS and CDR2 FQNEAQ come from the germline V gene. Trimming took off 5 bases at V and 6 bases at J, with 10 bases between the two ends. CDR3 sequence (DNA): TGTGCCAGCAGCCCGACAGGCAATGGCTACACCTTC. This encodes CASSPTGNGYTF.

The CDR3 region is CASSLGTEPYEQYF. The CDR3, as DNA: TGTGCCAGCAGCTTAGGGACAGAACCCTACGAGCAGTACTTC. The chain carries TRBV9 and TRBJ2-7; 7 positions match TRBD1. The J segment lost 2 bases and the V segment lost 4 bases, leaving 6 bases of the junction unmatched. The CDR3 is made up of 14 amino acids. CDR1 is SGDLS, CDR2 YYNGEE, per germline.

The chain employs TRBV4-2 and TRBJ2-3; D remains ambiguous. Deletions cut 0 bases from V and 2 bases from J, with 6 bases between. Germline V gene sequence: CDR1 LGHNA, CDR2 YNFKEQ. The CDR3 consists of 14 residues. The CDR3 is CASSQDPDTDTQYF. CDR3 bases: TGTGCCAGCAGCCAAGATCCAGACACAGATACGCAGTATTTT.

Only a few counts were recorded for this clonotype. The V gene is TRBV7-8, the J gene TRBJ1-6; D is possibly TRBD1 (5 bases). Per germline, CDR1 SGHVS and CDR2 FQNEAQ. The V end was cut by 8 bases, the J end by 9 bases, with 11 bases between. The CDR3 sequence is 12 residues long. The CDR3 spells CASSRDSSPLHF. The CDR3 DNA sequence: TGTGCCAGCTCCAGAGACAGTTCACCCCTCCACTTT.

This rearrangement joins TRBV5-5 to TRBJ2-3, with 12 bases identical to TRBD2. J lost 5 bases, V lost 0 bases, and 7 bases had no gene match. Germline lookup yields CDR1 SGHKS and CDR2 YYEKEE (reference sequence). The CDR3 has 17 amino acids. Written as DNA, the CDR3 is TGTGCCAGCAGCTTGGTGGCTAGCGGGGGGGCCTTAGATACGCAGTATTTT. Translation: CASSLVASGGALDTQYF.

DNA for the CDR3: TGTGCCAGGAAGACTAGCGGGGGCCACTACAATGAGCAGTTCTTC. This translates into CARKTSGGHYNEQFF. The gene calls are TRBV6-2 or TRBV6-3 and TRBJ2-1, with 12 positions matching TRBD2. V lost 9 bases, J lost 3 bases, and 6 bases stayed unmatched. The CDR3 contains 15 residues. CDR1 MNHEY and CDR2 SVGEGT come from the germline V gene.

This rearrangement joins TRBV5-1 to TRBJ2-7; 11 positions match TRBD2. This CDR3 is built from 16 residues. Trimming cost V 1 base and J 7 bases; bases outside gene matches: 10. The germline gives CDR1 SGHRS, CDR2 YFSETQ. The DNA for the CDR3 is TGCGCCAGCAGCTTGACCCGACTAGCGGGAAGGGGGGAGCAGTACTTC. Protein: CASSLTRLAGRGEQYF.

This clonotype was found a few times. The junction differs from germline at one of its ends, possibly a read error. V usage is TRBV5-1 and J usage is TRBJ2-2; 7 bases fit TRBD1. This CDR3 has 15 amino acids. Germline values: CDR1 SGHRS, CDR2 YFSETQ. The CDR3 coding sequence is TGCGCCAGCAGCCCCGACAGGGCCAACACCGAGGAGCTGTTTTTT. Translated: CASSPDRANTEELFF. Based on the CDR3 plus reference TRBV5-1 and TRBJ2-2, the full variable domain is KAGVTQTPRYLIKTRGQQVTLSCSPISGHRSVSWYQQTPGQGLQFLFEYFSETQRNKGNFPGRFSGRQFSNSRSEMNVSTLELGDSALYLCASSPDRANTEELFFGEGSRLTVL.

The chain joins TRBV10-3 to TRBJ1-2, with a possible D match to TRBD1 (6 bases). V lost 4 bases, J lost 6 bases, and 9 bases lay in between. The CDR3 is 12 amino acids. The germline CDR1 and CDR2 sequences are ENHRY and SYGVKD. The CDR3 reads CAISGTDDGYTF. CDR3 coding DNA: TGTGCCATCAGTGGGACAGATGATGGCTACACCTTC.

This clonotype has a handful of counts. CDR3 in amino acids: CASSPGPQPQHF. Here the CDR3 DNA reads TGTGCCAGCAGTCCGGGCCCTCAGCCCCAGCATTTT. The chain combines TRBV2 with TRBJ1-5; no definite D call. Germline CDR1 reads SNHLY; CDR2 reads FYNNEI. This CDR3 is 12 amino acids long. V was shortened by 5 bases and J by 6 bases, with 8 bases between the two germline ends.

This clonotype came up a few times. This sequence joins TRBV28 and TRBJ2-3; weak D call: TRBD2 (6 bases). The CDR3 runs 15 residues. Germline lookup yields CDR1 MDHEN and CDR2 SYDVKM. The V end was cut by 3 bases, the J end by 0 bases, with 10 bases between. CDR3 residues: CASSFDGTSTDTQYF. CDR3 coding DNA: TGTGCCAGCAGTTTTGACGGGACTAGCACAGATACGCAGTATTTT. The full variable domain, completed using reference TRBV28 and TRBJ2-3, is DVKVTQSSRYLVKRTGEKVFLECVQDMDHENMFWYRQDPGLGLRLIYFSYDVKMKEKGDIPEGYSVSREKKERFSLILESASTNQTSMYLCASSFDGTSTDTQYFGPGTRLTVL.

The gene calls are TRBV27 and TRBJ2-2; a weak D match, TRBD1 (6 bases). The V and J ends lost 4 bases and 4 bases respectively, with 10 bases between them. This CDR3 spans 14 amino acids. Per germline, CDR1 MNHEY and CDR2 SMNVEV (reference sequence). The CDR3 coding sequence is TGTGCCAGCAGTTCAGGGGACGTCACCGGGGAGCTGTTTTTT. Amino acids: CASSSGDVTGELFF.

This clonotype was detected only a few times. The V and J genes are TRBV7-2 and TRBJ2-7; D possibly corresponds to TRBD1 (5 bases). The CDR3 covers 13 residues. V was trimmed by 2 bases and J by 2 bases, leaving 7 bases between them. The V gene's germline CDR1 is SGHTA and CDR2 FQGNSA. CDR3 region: CASSLKQAYEQYF. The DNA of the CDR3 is TGTGCCAGCAGCTTAAAACAGGCCTACGAGCAGTACTTC.

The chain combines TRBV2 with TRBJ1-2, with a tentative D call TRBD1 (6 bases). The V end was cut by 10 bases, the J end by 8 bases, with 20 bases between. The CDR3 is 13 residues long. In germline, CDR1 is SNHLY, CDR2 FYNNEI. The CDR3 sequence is CATTRGGAGGYTF. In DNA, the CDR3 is TGTGCCACCACGAGGGGGGGGGCCGGGGGCTACACCTTC.

The chain's CDR3 is CASSARLAGVSRETQYF. CDR3 nucleotide sequence: TGTGCCAGCAGCGCGAGACTAGCGGGAGTGTCTAGAGAGACCCAGTACTTC. The chain uses TRBV11-3 and TRBJ2-5, with 12 bases identical to TRBD2. The CDR3 is made up of 17 amino acids. V shed 5 bases, J shed 4 bases, and the junction held 11 bases outside the gene matches. Germline CDR1 reads SGHNT; CDR2 reads YENEEA. Based on the CDR3 plus reference TRBV11-3 and TRBJ2-5, the full variable domain is EAGVVQSPRYKIIEKKQPVAFWCNPISGHNTLYWYLQNLGQGPELLIRYENEEAVDDSQLPKDRFSAERLKGVDSTLKIQPAELGDSAVYLCASSARLAGVSRETQYFGPGTRLLVL.

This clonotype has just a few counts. The CDR3 loop is CASSLGAGMNTEAFF. The CDR3 DNA reads TGTGCCAGCAGCTTGGGGGCAGGCATGAACACTGAAGCTTTCTTT. This rearrangement joins TRBV5-8 to TRBJ1-1; D gene ambiguous. Looked up from germline, CDR1 is SGHTS and CDR2 is YDEGEE. The CDR3 sequence is 15 residues long. Trimming cost V 0 bases and J 0 bases, with 9 bases left between them.

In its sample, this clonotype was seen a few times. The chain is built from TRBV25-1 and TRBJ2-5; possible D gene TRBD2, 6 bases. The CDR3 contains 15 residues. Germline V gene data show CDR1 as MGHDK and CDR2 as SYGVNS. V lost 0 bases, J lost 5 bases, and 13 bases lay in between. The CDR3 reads CASSEYGSGRETQYF. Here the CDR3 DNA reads TGTGCCAGCAGTGAATATGGATCAGGGAGGGAGACCCAGTACTTC.

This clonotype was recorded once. The CDR3 nucleotides are TGTGCCAGCAGTCCCCCTGGGGCCAACGTCCTGACTTTC. This sequence encodes CASSPPGANVLTF. The V call is TRBV2, the J call TRBJ2-6, with D uncertain. With 5 bases removed from V and 2 bases from J, the gap between germline ends came to 4 bases. The CDR3 contains 13 residues. CDR1 is SNHLY, CDR2 FYNNEI, per germline.

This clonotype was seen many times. CDR3 bases: TGTGCCAGCAGCCACCGGACTAGCGGCCAGGGGGAGCAGTTCTTC. This codes for CASSHRTSGQGEQFF. V usage is TRBV7-6 and J usage is TRBJ2-1, with 10 positions matching TRBD2. Germline assignment: CDR1 SGHVS and CDR2 FNYEAQ. V dropped 5 bases and J dropped 10; count of bases not matched to a gene: 11. The length of the CDR3 is 15 residues.

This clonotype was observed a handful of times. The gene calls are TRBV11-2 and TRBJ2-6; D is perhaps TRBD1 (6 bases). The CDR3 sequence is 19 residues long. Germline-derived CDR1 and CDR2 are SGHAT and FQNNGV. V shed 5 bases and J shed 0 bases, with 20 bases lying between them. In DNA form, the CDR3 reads TGTGCCAGCAGCGACGTGGACAGACTTAACCCCTCTGGGGCCAACGTCCTGACTTTC. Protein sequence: CASSDVDRLNPSGANVLTF.

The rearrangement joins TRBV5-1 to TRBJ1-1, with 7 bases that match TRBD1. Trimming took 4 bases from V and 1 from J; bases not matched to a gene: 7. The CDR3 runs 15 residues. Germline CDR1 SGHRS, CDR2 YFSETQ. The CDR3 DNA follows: TGCGCCAGCAGCCTCGTTTCAGGGGGGAACACTGAAGCTTTCTTT. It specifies CASSLVSGGNTEAFF.

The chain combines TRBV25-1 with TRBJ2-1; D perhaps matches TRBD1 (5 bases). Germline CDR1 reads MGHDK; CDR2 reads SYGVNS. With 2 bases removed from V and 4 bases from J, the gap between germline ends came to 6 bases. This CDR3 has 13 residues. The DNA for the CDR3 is TGTGCCAGCAGTGAACAGGGATACAATGAGCAGTTCTTC. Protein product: CASSEQGYNEQFF.

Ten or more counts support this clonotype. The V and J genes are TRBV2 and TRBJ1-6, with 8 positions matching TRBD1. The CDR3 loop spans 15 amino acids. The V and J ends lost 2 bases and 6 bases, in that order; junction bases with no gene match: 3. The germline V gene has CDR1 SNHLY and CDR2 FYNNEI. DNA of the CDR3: TGTGCCAGCAGTGAATTAACAGGGGGTAATTCACCCCTCCACTTT. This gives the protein CASSELTGGNSPLHF.

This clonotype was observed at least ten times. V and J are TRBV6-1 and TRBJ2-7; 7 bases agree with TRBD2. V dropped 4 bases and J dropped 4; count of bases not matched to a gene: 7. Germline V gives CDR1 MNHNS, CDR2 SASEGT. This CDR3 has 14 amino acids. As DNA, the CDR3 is TGTGCCAGCAGTGGACTCGGGGGGTCGTACGAGCAGTACTTC. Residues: CASSGLGGSYEQYF.

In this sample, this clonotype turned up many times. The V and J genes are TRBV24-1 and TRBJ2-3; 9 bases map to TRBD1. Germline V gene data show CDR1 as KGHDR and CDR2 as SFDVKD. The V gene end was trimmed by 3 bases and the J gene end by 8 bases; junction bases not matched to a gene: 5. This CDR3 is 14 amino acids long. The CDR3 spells CATSDGGTGTTQYF. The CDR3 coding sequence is TGTGCCACCAGTGATGGCGGGACAGGGACTACGCAGTATTTT.

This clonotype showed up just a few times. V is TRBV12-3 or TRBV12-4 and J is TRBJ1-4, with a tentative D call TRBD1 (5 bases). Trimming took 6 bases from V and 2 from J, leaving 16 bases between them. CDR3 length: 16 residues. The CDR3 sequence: CASSRASRATNEKLFF. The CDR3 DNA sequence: TGTGCCAGCAGCCGAGCCTCCAGGGCGACTAATGAAAAACTGTTTTTT.